A selection of T cell receptor beta chains follows, all from one sample in a study of OX40 agonist ivuxolimab in advanced cancers. Profiled with immunoSEQ multiplex PCR; TCRdb holds only in-frame clones, not every one. The profile shows about 66,000 clones, about 89% of them singletons. The sequencing here drew on CD4+ or CD8+ T cells sorted from blood, taken in a trial of the OX40 agonist ivuxolimab. The receptors were gathered from an adult with an advanced solid tumor such as melanoma, head and neck, liver or kidney cancer. CDR3s include the opening cysteine and the closing phenylalanine or tryptophan. A D gene is named only where the DNA matches it firmly. Some rows have no size entry. The others give once, few or many, or a class for an expanded clone.

>TRBV28|NA|TRBJ2-1|NA
TGTGCCAGCAGTTTATCGGGGAGAAGGAATGAGCAGTTCTTC
CASSLSGRRNEQFF
>TRBV27|NA|TRBJ2-1|NA
TGTGCCAGCAGACCCCTTGGTAGGGATCAACTCAATGAGCAGTTCTTC
CASRPLGRDQLNEQFF
>TRBV27|NA|TRBJ1-1|NA
TGTGCCAGCAGTTTGTCCCCGGGACGGGTGAACACTGAAGCTTTCTTT
CASSLSPGRVNTEAFF
>TRBV5-6|TRBD1|TRBJ2-3|NA
TGTGCCAGCAGCCTCGGACAGGGGATAGCGTCGGGTAATACGCAGTATTTT
CASSLGQGIASGNTQYF
>TRBV7-2|NA|TRBJ2-7|NA
TGTGCCAGCAGCTTAGAAGGGGGGTACGAGCAGTACTTC
CASSLEGGYEQYF
>TRBV11-2|TRBD1|TRBJ1-2|few
TGTGCCAGCAGCCGACAGGGCTGGGGTGGCTACACCTTC
CASSRQGWGGYTF
>TRBV7-9|TRBD1|TRBJ1-6|NA
TGTGCCAGCAGCTTAGGGGACAGATATAATTCACCCCTCCACTTT
CASSLGDRYNSPLHF
>TRBV18|NA|TRBJ2-7|NA
TGTGCCAGCTCAATCACAGGGTCCTACGAGCAGTACTTC
CASSITGSYEQYF
>TRBV11-3|TRBD2|TRBJ2-1|NA
TGTGCCAGCAGCTCCGGGACTAGCGGGGGGGTGCGGCAGTTCTTC
CASSSGTSGGVRQFF
>TRBV18|NA|TRBJ2-2|once
TGTGCCAGCTCACCTCAAAGGGCCGGGGAGCTGTTTTTT
CASSPQRAGELFF
>TRBV7-9|NA|TRBJ2-5|NA
TGTGCCAGCAGCCCCCCGATGGGAGAGACCCAGTACTTC
CASSPPMGETQYF
>TRBV20-1|NA|TRBJ2-5|NA
TGCAGTGCCCGCCTCGGGGAGACCCAGTACTTC
CSARLGETQYF
>TRBV7-3|NA|TRBJ2-2|NA
TGTGCCAGCAGCTTCGGACCGAACACCGGGGAGCTGTTTTTT
CASSFGPNTGELFF
>TRBV11-2|TRBD2|TRBJ2-1|NA
TGTGCCAGCAGCTCCAGAAAGACTAGCGGGAGCAATGAGCAGTTCTTC
CASSSRKTSGSNEQFF
>TRBV7-8|NA|TRBJ2-3|NA
TGTGCCAGCAGCTTGGAGGATACCTCTAGCACAGATACGCAGTATTTT
CASSLEDTSSTDTQYF
>TRBV5-1|TRBD1|TRBJ2-3|NA
TGCGCCAGCAGCTATCCGGGACAGAGCACAGATACGCAGTATTTT
CASSYPGQSTDTQYF
>TRBV5-1|NA|TRBJ2-7|NA
TGCGCCAGCAGCTTAGGGCCAGCCTACGAGCAGTACTTC
CASSLGPAYEQYF
>TRBV7-8|NA|TRBJ1-1|NA
TGTGCCAGCAGCTTCGGCAGCCTGAACACTGAAGCTTTCTTT
CASSFGSLNTEAFF
>TRBV6-1|NA|TRBJ1-2|NA
TGTGCCAGCAGTGAAGCGCACAAGAACTATGGCTACACCTTC
CASSEAHKNYGYTF
>TRBV7-2|NA|TRBJ2-1|NA
TGTGCCAGCAGCTCCCTTAATACTTTAGCCGAGAGGTCCAATGAGCAGTTCTTC
CASSSLNTLAERSNEQFF
>TRBV6-9|NA|TRBJ2-5|NA
TGTGCCAGCAGCACGAAACCTTTTACGGAGACCCAGTACTTC
CASSTKPFTETQYF
>TRBV29-1|TRBD1|TRBJ2-7|NA
TGCAGCGTTCCAGGACAGGGGACCTACGAGCAGTACTTC
CSVPGQGTYEQYF
>TRBV6-5|NA|TRBJ2-5|NA
TGTGCCAGCAGTTACGTGACAGACTACCAAGAGACCCAGTACTTC
CASSYVTDYQETQYF
>TRBV28|TRBD1|TRBJ1-5|NA
TGTGCCAGCAGCCATCTGTGGGTTGACAGGGATGGCAATCAGCCCCAGCATTTT
CASSHLWVDRDGNQPQHF
>TRBV20-1|NA|TRBJ2-7|NA
TGCAGTGGGACAGAGCACTACGAGCAGTACTTC
CSGTEHYEQYF
>TRBV6-6|NA|TRBJ2-5|NA
TGTGCCAGCGCGGTGGAGGCCCTCTCCTCAGAGACCCAGTACTTC
CASAVEALSSETQYF
>TRBV19|NA|TRBJ1-1|once
TGTGCCAGTAGCCGCGGACAATTGGGCACTGAAGCTTTCTTT
CASSRGQLGTEAFF